This T cell receptor (beta chain) was identified in a study of beta chain features in type 1 diabetes. Regarding the study as a whole: Compared to healthy donors, patients appeared to have naive, central memory and Treg TCRB repertoires that were more alike. PCR may have favored shorter templates equally in patients and controls.

Trimming pared 6 bases from V and 1 base from J, leaving 3 bases between. The CDR3 spans 11 residues. CDR1 is KGHSH and CDR2 is LQKENI in the germline V gene. Investigators reverse transcribed all isolated RNA, so they sequenced expressed TCRB transcripts. Profiling relied on immunoSEQ multiplex PCR, and the TCRdb table lists in-frame clones only, not all of them. In the table there are 220,000 or so clones, about 71% of which are singletons. About this clone: Antigen specificity is unknown.

The sequencing input was naive CD4+ T cells from blood. The V and J genes are TRBV18 and TRBJ1-1; D gene uncertain. This TCR came from a man aged 25 to 40 in good health. CDR3 loop: CASSQNTEAFF. The CDR3 DNA follows: TGTGCCAGCTCCCAGAACACTGAAGCTTTCTTT.